These T cell receptor beta chains were read from a single sample in a study of CD8+ T cells in alopecia areata. TCRdb's table, derived via immunoSEQ multiplex PCR, lists solely in-frame clones and lacks some. The sample contains 150,000 to 200,000 clones, about three fifths of which appear only once. This sample comprised CD4+ T cells sorted from blood, obtained at week 24, from a patient treated with tofacitinib. Receptors were obtained from a human donor with alopecia areata. The CDR3 runs from the conserved cysteine through the conserved F or W. Fields, in order: D gene, V gene, J gene, clone size, CDR3 protein, CDR3 DNA. A D gene is named only where the DNA matches it firmly. Size values are once, few and many counts, or a class for expanded clones, and some rows have none.

.	TRBV7-9	TRBJ1-1	.	CASSLISGTPNTEAFF	TGTGCCAGCAGCTTAATCAGCGGGACACCGAACACTGAAGCTTTCTTT
.	TRBV12-5	TRBJ2-3	.	CASGLDYTDTQYF	TGTGCTAGTGGCCTTGACTACACAGATACGCAGTATTTT
TRBD2	TRBV19	TRBJ2-5	.	CASSIRTSEEETQYF	TGTGCCAGTAGTATTAGGACTAGCGAGGAAGAGACCCAGTACTTC
.	TRBV19	TRBJ1-1	.	CASSVGSQNTEAFF	TGTGCCAGTAGTGTAGGCAGCCAGAACACTGAAGCTTTCTTT
.	TRBV15	TRBJ1-2	few	CATRTGGGQSNYGYTF	TGTGCCACCAGGACGGGGGGAGGACAGTCTAACTATGGCTACACCTTC
TRBD1	TRBV29-1	TRBJ2-2	.	CSVVLGQGFTGELFF	TGCAGCGTTGTCCTAGGACAGGGGTTTACCGGGGAGCTGTTTTTT
TRBD1	TRBV15	TRBJ1-5	once	CATSRGSDRGAQPQHF	TGTGCCACCAGCAGAGGCTCCGACAGGGGTGCCCAGCCCCAGCATTTT
.	TRBV28	TRBJ1-1	.	CASTDSREAFF	TGTGCCAGCACGGACAGCCGTGAAGCTTTCTTT
.	TRBV30	TRBJ1-3	.	CAWGKSSGNTIYF	TGTGCCTGGGGTAAAAGCTCTGGAAACACCATATATTTT
.	TRBV25-1	TRBJ2-3	.	CASTLAGQGTDTQYF	TGTGCCAGCACTCTAGCGGGACAGGGTACAGATACGCAGTATTTT
.	TRBV30	TRBJ1-4	.	CAWSMQENNEKLFF	TGTGCCTGGAGTATGCAGGAAAATAATGAAAAACTGTTTTTT
TRBD1	TRBV7-2	TRBJ1-2	many	CASSLGQGGNYGYTF	TGTGCCAGCAGCTTAGGGCAGGGGGGAAACTATGGCTACACCTTC
.	TRBV4-3	TRBJ1-1	many	CASSQETNTEAFF	TGCGCCAGCAGCCAAGAGACGAACACTGAAGCTTTCTTT
TRBD2	TRBV9	TRBJ2-5	.	CASSVEAGGPETQYF	TGTGCCAGCAGCGTTGAGGCGGGGGGGCCAGAGACCCAGTACTTC
TRBD1	TRBV19	TRBJ1-2	few	CASSGRDSYGYTF	TGTGCCAGTAGTGGGCGGGACAGCTATGGCTACACCTTC
.	TRBV10-3	TRBJ1-4	.	CAIRGTPTEKLFF	TGTGCCATCAGAGGGACACCAACAGAAAAACTGTTTTTT
.	TRBV29-1	TRBJ1-1	.	CSVGLRTEAFF	TGCAGCGTGGGGCTGAGGACTGAAGCTTTCTTT
.	TRBV9	TRBJ1-1	few	CASSVGVVDTEAFF	TGTGCCAGCAGCGTAGGGGTGGTGGACACTGAAGCTTTCTTT
.	TRBV29-1	TRBJ1-1	few	CSVVPTSEAFF	TGCAGCGTTGTCCCCACAAGTGAAGCTTTCTTT
.	TRBV25-1	TRBJ1-4	.	CASSEPMDSEKLFF	TGTGCCAGCAGTGAACCCATGGACAGTGAAAAACTGTTTTTT
.	TRBV13	TRBJ1-2	few	CASSFVRASYGYTF	TGTGCCAGCAGCTTTGTAAGGGCCTCTTATGGCTACACCTTC
.	TRBV15	TRBJ1-6	.	CATSRPPGGAKGSNSPLHF	TGTGCCACCAGCCGGCCCCCCGGGGGCGCCAAAGGGAGTAATTCACCCCTCCACTTT
.	TRBV4-3	TRBJ1-1	.	CASSQVRGRAGTEAFF	TGCGCCAGCAGCCAAGTAAGGGGACGTGCGGGCACTGAAGCTTTCTTT
.	TRBV2	TRBJ1-6	once	CASQQGEDSPLHF	TGTGCCAGCCAGCAAGGGGAAGATTCACCCCTCCACTTT
TRBD1	TRBV2	TRBJ2-2	.	CASSETGGIGELFF	TGTGCCAGCAGTGAAACAGGGGGGATCGGGGAGCTGTTTTTT
.	TRBV7-2	TRBJ2-5	.	CASKTAETQYF	TGTGCCAGCAAAACCGCGGAGACCCAGTACTTC
TRBD1	TRBV27	TRBJ1-2	.	CASSPKTTGGGYTF	TGTGCCAGCAGCCCTAAAACGACAGGGGGTGGCTACACCTTC
.	TRBV6-1	TRBJ2-4	.	CASSEAAHTKNIQYF	TGTGCCAGCAGTGAAGCAGCCCATACGAAAAACATTCAGTACTTC
TRBD1	TRBV29-1	TRBJ2-7	.	CSALGQGASSYEQYF	TGCAGCGCCCTGGGACAGGGGGCTTCGTCCTACGAGCAGTACTTC
.	TRBV29-1	TRBJ1-1	.	CSVEEVSPGAFF	TGCAGCGTTGAAGAGGTCAGTCCGGGGGCTTTCTTT
TRBD1	TRBV11-2	TRBJ2-7	.	CASSLVGQGAHEQYF	TGTGCCAGCAGCTTAGTGGGACAGGGGGCCCACGAGCAGTACTTC
TRBD1	TRBV30	TRBJ1-2	few	CAGTGSNYGYTF	TGTGCCGGGACAGGGAGTAACTATGGCTACACCTTC